This note documents a single TCR beta chain sequence. This record belongs to a study of vaccination and CD4 T cells after COVID-19. Time point denoted: late sampling 161 to 241 days after vaccination in a few convalescent patients. TCRdb itself ran the PCR reads through MiXCR, one entry per CDR3 protein. The sample records 25,000 to 35,000 distinct CDR3 sequences, roughly 50% being singletons. Germline V CDR1 and CDR2: LNHNV, YYDKDF (reference sequence). Trimming took off 4 bases at V and 2 bases at J, with 12 bases between the two ends. The CDR3 runs 14 residues. V and J are TRBV15 and TRBJ2-7; possible D gene TRBD1, 6 bases. The specimen comprised CD4+ T cells from blood, sampled about 7 months after SARS-CoV-2 vaccination. This receptor was obtained from a human donor who had recovered from COVID-19. Here the CDR3 DNA reads TGTGCCACCAGCACGAGGACAGTCCCCTACGAGCAGTACTTC. It encodes CATSTRTVPYEQYF.